This T cell receptor (beta chain) appears in the sequencing data of a study of Tregs in tolerant kidney transplant recipients. This clone was detected a few times. Its matching antigen is unknown. TCRdb's table, derived via immunoSEQ multiplex PCR, lists solely in-frame clones and lacks some. The sample holds about 240,000 clones, more than 65% seen once. Study outcomes and limitations: The most relevant donor-specific Treg TCRbeta repertoire apparently came from expansion with activated donor B cells. The small number of patients limits these findings pending further validation. This study did not directly address biological reproducibility.

Thawed PBMCs were FACS-sorted into unstimulated CD4+CD25+CD127- regulatory T cells, CD4+CD25- non-regulatory cells, CD4 and CD8 cells. V was shortened by 2 bases and J by 6 bases, with 11 bases between the two germline ends. Germline V gives CDR1 MNHEY, CDR2 SMNVEV (reference sequence). This CDR3 spans 14 amino acids. This chain connects TRBV27 to TRBJ1-5, with D perhaps matching TRBD1 (5 bases). This clonotype originated in a human donor in good health. The specimen was CD4+ T cells from blood. DNA for the CDR3: TGTGCCAGCAGTTTAGCAGGGTCTCGTCAGCCCCAGCATTTT. Amino acid sequence: CASSLAGSRQPQHF.